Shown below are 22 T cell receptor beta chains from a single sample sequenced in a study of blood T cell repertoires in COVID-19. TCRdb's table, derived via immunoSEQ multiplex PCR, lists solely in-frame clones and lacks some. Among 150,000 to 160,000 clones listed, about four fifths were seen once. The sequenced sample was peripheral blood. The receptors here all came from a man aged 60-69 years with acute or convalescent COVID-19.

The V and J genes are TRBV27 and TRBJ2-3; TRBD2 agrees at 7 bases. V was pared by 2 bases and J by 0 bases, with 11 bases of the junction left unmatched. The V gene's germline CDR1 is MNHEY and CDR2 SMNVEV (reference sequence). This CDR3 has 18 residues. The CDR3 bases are TGTGCCAGCAGTTTAGAAATGCTGCCTAGCGGAAGCACAGATACGCAGTATTTT. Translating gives CASSLEMLPSGSTDTQYF.

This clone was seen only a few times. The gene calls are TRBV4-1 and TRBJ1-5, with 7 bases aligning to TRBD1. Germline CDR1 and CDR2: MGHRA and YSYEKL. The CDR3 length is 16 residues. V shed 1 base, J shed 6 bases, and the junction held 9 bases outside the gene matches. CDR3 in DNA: TGCGCCAGCAGCCAAGGCCCTCAGGGGGGCGGTCAGCCCCAGCATTTT. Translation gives CASSQGPQGGGQPQHF.

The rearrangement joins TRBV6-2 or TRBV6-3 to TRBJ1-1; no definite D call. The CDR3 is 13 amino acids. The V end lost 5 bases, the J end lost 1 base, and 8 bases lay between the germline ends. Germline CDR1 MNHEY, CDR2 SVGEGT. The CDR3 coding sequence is TGTGCCAGCAGTCTCTGGAGGAACACTGAAGCTTTCTTT. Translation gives CASSLWRNTEAFF.

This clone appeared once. The CDR3 sequence: CASSDELNTEAFF. The CDR3 DNA reads as TGTGCCAGCAGTGATGAGTTGAACACTGAAGCTTTCTTT. The gene calls are TRBV2 and TRBJ1-1; D is undetermined. Germline V CDR1 and CDR2: SNHLY, FYNNEI. This CDR3 comprises 13 residues. V was clipped by 3 bases and J by 0 bases, with 5 bases between them.

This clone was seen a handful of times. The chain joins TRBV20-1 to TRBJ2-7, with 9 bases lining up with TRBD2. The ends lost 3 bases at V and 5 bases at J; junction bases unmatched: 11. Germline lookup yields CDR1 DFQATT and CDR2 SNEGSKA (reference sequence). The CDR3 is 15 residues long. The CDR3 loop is CSASRGSGGSDEQYF. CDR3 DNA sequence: TGCAGTGCTAGTCGGGGTAGCGGGGGCTCGGACGAGCAGTACTTC.

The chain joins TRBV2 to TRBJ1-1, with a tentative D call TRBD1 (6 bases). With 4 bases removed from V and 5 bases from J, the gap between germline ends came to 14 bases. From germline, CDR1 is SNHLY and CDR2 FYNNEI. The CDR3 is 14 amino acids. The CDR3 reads CASSGEGVVTEAFF. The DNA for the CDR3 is TGTGCCAGCAGTGGGGAGGGGGTGGTTACTGAAGCTTTCTTT.

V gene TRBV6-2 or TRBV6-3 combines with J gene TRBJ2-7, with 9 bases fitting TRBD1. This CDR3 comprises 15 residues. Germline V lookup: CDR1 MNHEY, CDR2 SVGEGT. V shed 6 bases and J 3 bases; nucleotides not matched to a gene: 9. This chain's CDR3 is CASSPPGTGNYEQYF. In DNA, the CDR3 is TGTGCCAGCAGCCCCCCAGGGACAGGGAACTACGAGCAGTACTTC.

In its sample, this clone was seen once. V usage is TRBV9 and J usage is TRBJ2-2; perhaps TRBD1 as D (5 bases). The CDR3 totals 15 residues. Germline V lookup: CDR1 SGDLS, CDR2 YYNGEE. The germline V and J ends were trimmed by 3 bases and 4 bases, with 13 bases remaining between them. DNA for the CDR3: TGTGCCAGCAGCGAGCTCGGACAAAGCACCGGGGAGCTGTTTTTT. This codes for CASSELGQSTGELFF.

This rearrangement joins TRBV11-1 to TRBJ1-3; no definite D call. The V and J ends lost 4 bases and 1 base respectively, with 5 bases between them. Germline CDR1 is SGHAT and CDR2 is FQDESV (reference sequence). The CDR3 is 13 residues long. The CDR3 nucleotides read TGTGCCAGCAGCTCCCGGTCTGGAAACACCATATATTTT. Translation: CASSSRSGNTIYF.

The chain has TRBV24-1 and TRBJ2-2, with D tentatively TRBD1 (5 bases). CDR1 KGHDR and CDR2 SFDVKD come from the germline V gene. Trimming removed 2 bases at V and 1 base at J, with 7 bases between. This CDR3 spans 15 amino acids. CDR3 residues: CATSDWGRNTGELFF. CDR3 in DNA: TGTGCCACCAGTGATTGGGGCAGGAACACCGGGGAGCTGTTTTTT.

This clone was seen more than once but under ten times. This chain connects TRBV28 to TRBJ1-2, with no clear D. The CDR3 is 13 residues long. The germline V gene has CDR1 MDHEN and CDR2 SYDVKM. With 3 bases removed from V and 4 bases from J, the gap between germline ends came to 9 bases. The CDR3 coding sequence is TGTGCCAGCAGTTTCGGAGGGAGCTATGGCTACACCTTC. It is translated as CASSFGGSYGYTF.

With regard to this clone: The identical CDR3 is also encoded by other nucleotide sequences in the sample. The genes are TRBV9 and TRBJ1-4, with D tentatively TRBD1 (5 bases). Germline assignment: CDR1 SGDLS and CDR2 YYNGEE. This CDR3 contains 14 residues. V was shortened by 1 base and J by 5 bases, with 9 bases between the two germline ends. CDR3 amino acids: CASSVSRGNEKLFF. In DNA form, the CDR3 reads TGTGCCAGCAGCGTAAGTCGGGGGAATGAAAAACTGTTTTTT.

CDR3 DNA: TGTGCCAGCAGCCTAGAGGGTGCGGTCGGGGAGCTGTTTTTT. Translation gives CASSLEGAVGELFF. The chain recombines TRBV5-5 with TRBJ2-2; D may be TRBD2 (5 bases). Germline V gene data show CDR1 as SGHKS and CDR2 as YYEKEE (reference sequence). The CDR3 length is 14 residues. Trimming pared 4 bases from V and 7 bases from J, leaving 14 bases between.

CDR3 loop: CASSESLRIAGCLDEQFF. CDR3 nucleotides: TGTGCCAGCAGTGAATCTCTTAGGATAGCGGGATGCCTTGATGAGCAGTTCTTC. V is TRBV25-1 and J is TRBJ2-1, with 8 bases aligning to TRBD2. V lost 1 base, J lost 8 bases, and 16 bases stayed unmatched. The CDR3 loop spans 18 amino acids. Germline assignment: CDR1 MGHDK and CDR2 SYGVNS.

The CDR3 DNA sequence: TGTGCCAGCAGCTTTTCGGGGTTCCAAGAGACCCAGTACTTC. It encodes CASSFSGFQETQYF. This rearrangement joins TRBV7-9 to TRBJ2-5, with a weak D call TRBD2 (5 bases). V was pared by 3 bases and J by 1 base, with 9 bases between. This CDR3 has 14 residues. The germline gives CDR1 SEHNR, CDR2 FQNEAQ (reference sequence). The entire variable domain, with the rest obtained from reference TRBV7-9 and TRBJ2-5, is as follows: DTGVSQNPRHKITKRGQNVTFRCDPISEHNRLYWYRQTLGQGPEFLTYFQNEAQLEKSRLLSDRFSAERPKGSFSTLEIQRTEQGDSAMYLCASSFSGFQETQYFGPGTRLLVL.

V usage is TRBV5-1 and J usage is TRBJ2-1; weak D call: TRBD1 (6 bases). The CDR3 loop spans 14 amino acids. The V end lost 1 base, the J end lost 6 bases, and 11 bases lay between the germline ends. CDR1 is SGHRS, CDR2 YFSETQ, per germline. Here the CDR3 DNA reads TGCGCCAGCAGCTTGCAGGGGCCAGGCAATGAGCAGTTCTTC. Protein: CASSLQGPGNEQFF. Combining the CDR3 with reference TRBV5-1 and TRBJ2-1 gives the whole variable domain KAGVTQTPRYLIKTRGQQVTLSCSPISGHRSVSWYQQTPGQGLQFLFEYFSETQRNKGNFPGRFSGRQFSNSRSEMNVSTLELGDSALYLCASSLQGPGNEQFFGPGTRLTVL.

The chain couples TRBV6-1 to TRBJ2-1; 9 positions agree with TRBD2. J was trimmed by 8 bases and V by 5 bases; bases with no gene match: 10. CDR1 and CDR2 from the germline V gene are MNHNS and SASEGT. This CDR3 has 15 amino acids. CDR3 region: CASSPEGLATHEQFF. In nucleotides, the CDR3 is TGTGCCAGCAGTCCAGAGGGACTAGCAACCCATGAGCAGTTCTTC.

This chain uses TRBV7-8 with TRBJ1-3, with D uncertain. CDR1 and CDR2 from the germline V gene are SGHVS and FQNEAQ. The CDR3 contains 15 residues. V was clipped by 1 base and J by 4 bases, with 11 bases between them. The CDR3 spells CASSLEGRLGNTIYF. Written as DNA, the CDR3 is TGTGCCAGCAGCTTAGAAGGCAGACTCGGAAACACCATATATTTT. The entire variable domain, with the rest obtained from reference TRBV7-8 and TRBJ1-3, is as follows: GAGVSQSPRYKVAKRGQDVALRCDPISGHVSLFWYQQALGQGPEFLTYFQNEAQLDKSGLPSDRFFAERPEGSVSTLKIQRTQQEDSAVYLCASSLEGRLGNTIYFGEGSWLTVV.

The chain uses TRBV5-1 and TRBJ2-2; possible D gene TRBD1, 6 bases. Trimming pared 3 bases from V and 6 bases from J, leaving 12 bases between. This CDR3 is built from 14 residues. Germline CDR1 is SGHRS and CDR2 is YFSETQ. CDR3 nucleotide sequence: TGCGCCAGCAGCTACACGAACAGGGCCGGGGAGCTGTTTTTT. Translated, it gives CASSYTNRAGELFF.

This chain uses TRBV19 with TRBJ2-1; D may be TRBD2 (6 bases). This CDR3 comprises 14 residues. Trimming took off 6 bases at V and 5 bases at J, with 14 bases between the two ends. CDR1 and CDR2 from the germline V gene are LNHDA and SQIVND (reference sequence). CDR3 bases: TGTGCCAGTAGCAAAAGCGGGTCAAACAATGAGCAGTTCTTC. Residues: CASSKSGSNNEQFF.

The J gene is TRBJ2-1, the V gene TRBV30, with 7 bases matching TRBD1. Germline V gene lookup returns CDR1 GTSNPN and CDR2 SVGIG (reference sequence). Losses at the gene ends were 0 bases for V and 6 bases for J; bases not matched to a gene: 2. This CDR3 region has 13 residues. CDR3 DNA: TGTGCCTGGAGTGTCGGGACAGCCAATGAGCAGTTCTTC. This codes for CAWSVGTANEQFF.

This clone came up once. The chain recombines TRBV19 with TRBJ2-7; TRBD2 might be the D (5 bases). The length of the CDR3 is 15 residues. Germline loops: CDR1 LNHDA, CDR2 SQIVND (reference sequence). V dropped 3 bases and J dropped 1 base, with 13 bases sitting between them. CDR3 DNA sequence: TGTGCCAGTAGTATCACCTCAGGAGGTTCCTACGAGCAGTACTTC. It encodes CASSITSGGSYEQYF.